Listed here are 18 T cell receptor beta chains from one sample, sequenced in a study of cytotoxic CD8 clonotypes in ibrutinib-treated CLL. This table comes from immunoSEQ multiplex PCR, and its TCRdb copy is limited to in-frame clones, with some not included. The sample lists about 45,000 clones; approximately 65% were seen once. The sequencing here drew on PBMCs, taken after 24 months of ibrutinib treatment. These receptors all come from a human donor with chronic lymphocytic leukemia.

The chain couples TRBV4-1 to TRBJ2-7; TRBD1 agrees at 12 bases. Trimming cost V 1 base and J 7 bases; bases outside gene matches: 11. CDR1 and CDR2 (germline): MGHRA, YSYEKL. This CDR3 is built from 17 residues. CDR3 DNA sequence: TGCGCCAGCAGCCAAGCGCCCTGGGACAGGGGGCGCGGGGAGCAGTACTTC. It yields the protein CASSQAPWDRGRGEQYF.

This clone was seen only a few times. Written as DNA, the CDR3 is TGTGCCAGCCGGGGGAGCACAGATACGCAGTATTTT. This sequence encodes CASRGSTDTQYF. The rearrangement uses TRBV6-1 and TRBJ2-3; possibly TRBD2 for D (6 bases). The germline V gene encodes CDR1 MNHNS and CDR2 SASEGT. The V and J ends lost 8 bases and 0 bases respectively, with 6 bases between them. This CDR3 has 12 amino acids.

The V call is TRBV7-8, the J call TRBJ1-1; no clear D gene. The germline CDR1 and CDR2 sequences are SGHVS and FQNEAQ. CDR3 length: 14 amino acids. Deletions cut 1 base from V and 4 bases from J, with 10 bases between. CDR3 sequence (DNA): TGTGCCAGCAGCTTAGTTATTGGGTCCACTGAAGCTTTCTTT. This gives the protein CASSLVIGSTEAFF.

The chain joins TRBV29-1 to TRBJ1-1; D unresolved. Germline V lookup: CDR1 SQVTM, CDR2 ANQGSEA. The CDR3 length is 10 residues. Trimming removed 2 bases at V and 7 bases at J, with 5 bases between. CDR3: CSVEIVEAFF. The CDR3 region has the DNA TGCAGCGTTGAAATAGTTGAAGCTTTCTTT. The full variable domain, in which reference TRBV29-1 and TRBJ1-1 provide the parts outside the CDR3, is SAVISQKPSRDICQRGTSLTIQCQVDSQVTMMFWYRQQPGQSLTLIATANQGSEATYESGFVIDKFPISRPNLTFSTLTVSNMSPEDSSIYLCSVEIVEAFFGQGTRLTVV.

The chain has TRBV28 and TRBJ2-7; 10 bases agree with TRBD2. Germline loops: CDR1 MDHEN, CDR2 SYDVKM. The CDR3 loop spans 15 amino acids. The V and J ends lost 5 bases and 6 bases, in that order; junction bases with no gene match: 10. CDR3: CASSARSSGRLEQYF. The CDR3 DNA reads as TGTGCCAGCAGTGCCCGATCTAGCGGGAGACTCGAGCAGTACTTC.

The DNA for the CDR3 is TGTGCCAGCAATAGGTTAGCGGCCGGGGAGCTGTTTTTT. It is translated as CASNRLAAGELFF. The chain recombines TRBV9 with TRBJ2-2, with D possibly matching TRBD2 (6 bases). The CDR3 loop spans 13 amino acids. Germline CDR1 and CDR2: SGDLS and YYNGEE. V was clipped by 6 bases and J by 6 bases, with 12 bases between them.

This chain links TRBV7-3 with TRBJ2-2; 7 bases line up with TRBD2. V gave up 1 base and J gave up 6 bases; unmatched junction bases: 11. The CDR3 consists of 17 residues. Looked up from germline, CDR1 is SGHTA and CDR2 is FQGTGA. CDR3: CASSLNWDQLAPGELFF. Here the CDR3 DNA reads TGTGCCAGCAGCTTAAACTGGGACCAACTAGCGCCCGGGGAGCTGTTTTTT. The variable domain in full, completed from reference TRBV7-3 and TRBJ2-2, reads GAGVSQTPSNKVTEKGKYVELRCDPISGHTALYWYRQSLGQGPEFLIYFQGTGAADDSGLPNDRFFAVRPEGSVSTLKIQRTERGDSAVYLCASSLNWDQLAPGELFFGEGSRLTVL.

This clone showed up just once. The chain recombines TRBV5-1 with TRBJ1-1; D perhaps matches TRBD1 (5 bases). CDR1 and CDR2 (germline): SGHRS, YFSETQ. V was cut by 1 base and J by 6 bases, with 10 bases left in between. This CDR3 spans 13 amino acids. The CDR3: CASSLPQEPEAFF. The CDR3 nucleotides are TGCGCCAGCAGCTTGCCACAGGAGCCTGAAGCTTTCTTT. Full variable domain (rest looked up from reference TRBV5-1 and TRBJ1-1): KAGVTQTPRYLIKTRGQQVTLSCSPISGHRSVSWYQQTPGQGLQFLFEYFSETQRNKGNFPGRFSGRQFSNSRSEMNVSTLELGDSALYLCASSLPQEPEAFFGQGTRLTVV.

The V gene is TRBV28, the J gene TRBJ2-3, with D unresolved. This CDR3 is 14 amino acids long. V lost 2 bases and J 1 base, leaving 7 bases between the germline ends. The germline V gene has CDR1 MDHEN and CDR2 SYDVKM. The CDR3 sequence: CASSLMPGTDTQYF. The CDR3 nucleotides are TGTGCCAGCAGTTTAATGCCAGGCACAGATACGCAGTATTTT.

This sequence joins TRBV10-3 and TRBJ1-3, with D perhaps TRBD1 (5 bases). The CDR3 is 14 amino acids. The germline V gene has CDR1 ENHRY and CDR2 SYGVKD. V lost 10 bases and J lost 0, with 13 bases in between. DNA for the CDR3: TGTGCCACAAAGGAAGGGGCCTCTGGAAACACCATATATTTT. It translates to CATKEGASGNTIYF.

J is TRBJ2-7 and V is TRBV6-1, with D unresolved. Between the trimmed V and J ends, which lost 2 bases and 11 bases, there was a span of 16 bases. Germline V gene lookup returns CDR1 MNHNS and CDR2 SASEGT. CDR3 size: 13 residues. Here the CDR3 DNA reads TGTGCCAGCAGTGAATTATTGTCCACGGGCAAGTACTTC. Protein product: CASSELLSTGKYF.

The chain combines TRBV13 with TRBJ2-5; 7 bases map to TRBD1. Germline V gene data show CDR1 as PRHDT and CDR2 as FYEKMQ (reference sequence). This CDR3 is 15 amino acids long. V lost 0 bases and J lost 2; bases outside the gene matches: 3. The CDR3 here is CASSLGQGIQETQYF. CDR3 bases: TGTGCCAGCAGCTTAGGACAGGGGATTCAAGAGACCCAGTACTTC.

The chain recombines TRBV2 with TRBJ2-7; D ambiguous. The ends were cut back, 6 bases at V and 2 bases at J, with 11 bases in the middle. The CDR3 covers 13 residues. Germline V gene sequence: CDR1 SNHLY, CDR2 FYNNEI. Here the CDR3 reads CASSLIRPYEQYF. CDR3 nucleotide sequence: TGTGCCAGCAGCCTTATCCGACCCTACGAGCAGTACTTC.

This rearrangement joins TRBV15 to TRBJ2-7, with 9 bases lining up with TRBD1. Trimming took 2 bases from V and 4 from J; bases not matched to a gene: 9. In germline, CDR1 is LNHNV, CDR2 YYDKDF (reference sequence). This CDR3 comprises 16 residues. CDR3 loop: CATSRRTGQGPYEQYF. The CDR3 DNA follows: TGTGCCACCAGCAGACGTACGGGACAGGGACCGTACGAGCAGTACTTC.

This clone was recorded once. The chain links TRBV7-9 to TRBJ2-5; D unclear. Germline V CDR1 and CDR2: SEHNR, FQNEAQ (reference sequence). The CDR3 length is 13 residues. Trimming shortened V by 2 bases and J by 0 bases, and 4 bases separated the two germline ends. CDR3 sequence (DNA): TGTGCCAGCAGCTTAACCTACCAAGAGACCCAGTACTTC. It translates to CASSLTYQETQYF. Combining the CDR3 with reference TRBV7-9 and TRBJ2-5 gives the whole variable domain DTGVSQNPRHKITKRGQNVTFRCDPISEHNRLYWYRQTLGQGPEFLTYFQNEAQLEKSRLLSDRFSAERPKGSFSTLEIQRTEQGDSAMYLCASSLTYQETQYFGPGTRLLVL.

The J gene is TRBJ2-7, the V gene TRBV7-9, with 10 bases aligning to TRBD1. The CDR3 length is 14 residues. J gave up 2 bases and V 6 bases, and 4 bases lay outside the gene matches. Looked up from germline, CDR1 is SEHNR and CDR2 is FQNEAQ (reference sequence). The CDR3 loop is CASRAGTGAYEQYF. As DNA, the CDR3 is TGTGCCAGCAGGGCCGGGACAGGGGCCTACGAGCAGTACTTC.

Only one count was recorded for this clone. V usage is TRBV6-5 and J usage is TRBJ1-4; D may be TRBD1 (6 bases). Trimming stripped 0 bases from V and 8 bases from J, with 13 bases between. This CDR3 comprises 15 residues. The germline CDR1 and CDR2 sequences are MNHEY and SVGAGI. The CDR3, as DNA: TGTGCCAGCAGTTACTCAGGGGGGGGAAAGGAAAAACTGTTTTTT. It codes for CASSYSGGGKEKLFF.

This rearrangement joins TRBV2 to TRBJ1-1; D is uncertain. The CDR3 is 14 residues long. Germline V CDR1 and CDR2: SNHLY, FYNNEI. Trimming pared 3 bases from V and 5 bases from J, leaving 13 bases between. The CDR3 loop reads CASSDPGARTEAFF. The CDR3 nucleotides are TGTGCCAGCAGTGATCCGGGAGCAAGGACTGAAGCTTTCTTT.